This T cell receptor beta chain is from a study of graft-versus-host responses after intestinal transplantation. Turning to this clone: The antigen is undetermined.

Method: immunoSEQ multiplex PCR; TCRdb's copy keeps in-frame clones and lacks some. The sample has tens of thousands of clones; just over 90% are singletons. Study results and caveats: Those patients showing graft-donor T cell macrochimerism displayed high graft-versus-host to host-versus-graft clonal ratios in allografts.

The CDR3 extends over 13 amino acids. Between the trimmed V and J ends, which lost 4 bases and 7 bases, there was a span of 13 bases. Germline CDR1 and CDR2: SGHDN and FVKESK. V usage is TRBV14 and J usage is TRBJ1-2; possible D gene TRBD1, 5 bases. This clonotype was obtained from a human donor who received an intestinal transplant. Here the sequenced sample was unstimulated CD8+ T cells sorted from spleen or lymph node cells, taken before intestinal transplant. CDR3 sequence: CASSPHPGVGYTF. The CDR3 DNA reads TGTGCCAGCAGCCCCCATCCGGGGGTTGGCTACACCTTC. Variable domain in full (rest from reference TRBV14 and TRBJ1-2): EAGVTQFPSHSVIEKGQTVTLRCDPISGHDNLYWYRRVMGKEIKFLLHFVKESKQDESGMPNNRFLAERTGGTYSTLKVQPAELEDSGVYFCASSPHPGVGYTFGSGTRLTVV.